This T cell receptor (beta chain) originates from a study of blood T cell repertoires in COVID-19. At the level of the study: Italy, Spain and the United States were the sources of the convalescent and acute COVID-19 samples. Sources were T cells, B-cell-depleted T cells, or PBMCs; the material itself was cDNA or gDNA.

The germline V gene encodes CDR1 KGHDR and CDR2 SFDVKD. CDR3 length: 13 amino acids. The junction had 2 bases not matched to a gene; V was cut back by 7 bases and J by 1 base. Study processing details: Using reference gene primer amplification, nucleated cell counts were estimated. Method: immunoSEQ multiplex PCR; TCRdb's copy keeps in-frame clones and lacks some. The V and J calls and clone size come from that table; D and trimming were worked out from the DNA. The table includes 280,000 or so clones, approximately 86% detected once. This clonotype was sampled from a woman aged 30 to 39 who had recovered from COVID-19. The J gene is TRBJ1-1, the V gene TRBV24-1; 7 bases align to TRBD1. Sequencing was performed on peripheral blood. The CDR3 is CATRQGENTEAFF. CDR3 in DNA: TGTGCCACCAGGCAGGGGGAGAACACTGAAGCTTTCTTT.